The T cell receptor (beta chain) described here comes from a study of blood T cell repertoires in COVID-19. Study-wide context: The cDNA or gDNA used as material had been derived from T cells, B-cell-depleted T cells, or PBMCs.

The repertoire was sequenced with immunoSEQ multiplex PCR; TCRdb's copy has only in-frame clones and lacks some. The sample includes about 170,000 clones, 80% to 90% seen only once; the top ten take 3.5% to 4%. This clone has a handful of counts. Which cohort a participant joined came from the clinical history participants gave. V lost 4 bases, J lost 1 base, and 7 bases lay in between. CDR1 and CDR2 (germline): KGHDR, SFDVKD. The CDR3 has 13 residues. Input material: PBMCs or T cells enriched from blood (not recorded which). The V call is TRBV24-1, the J call TRBJ2-7; D is unclear. The clonotype originates from a woman between 45 and 65 years old in a cohort exposed to, infected with or recovered from COVID-19 (not recorded which). CDR3 in amino acids: CATSDQASYEQYF. The CDR3 nucleotides are TGTGCCACCAGTGACCAAGCATCCTACGAGCAGTACTTC.